The clone carrying this T cell receptor (beta chain) came up a few times. What it recognizes is unknown. Four subsets defined by CD45RA and CD27 were sorted after CD3, CD4, CD8 and live/dead staining. The sample is drawn from a study of naive and memory T cell subsets. Two oligonucleotides, mixed equimolar, formed the beta constant-region primer covering TRBC1 and TRBC2. Four rounds of PCR amplified the ligated cDNA using nested alpha and beta constant-region primers plus SP2. A 12-nucleotide UMI and the SP2 primer were added to the cDNA 3' end by oligonucleotide ligation. TCRdb processed the UMI-ligation and nested PCR reads anew with MiXCR; each CDR3 protein has one entry. The sample includes about 100,000 distinct CDR3 sequences, about 14% of them seen just once. Study-level results: Naive and memory subsets had different power law exponents for TCR abundance. Possibly reflecting memory cells re-expressing CD45RA, a few larger clonotypes occurred in naive repertoires, especially CD8.

The origin of this receptor is a human donor in good health. Material for sequencing was naive CD8+ T cells from blood.

CDR3 nucleotides: TGCGCCAGCAGCCAAGTTCCTAGCGCCTACAATGAGCAGTTCTTC. It is translated as CASSQVPSAYNEQFF. The chain recombines TRBV4-3 with TRBJ2-1, with D tentatively TRBD2 (6 bases). The CDR3 contains 15 residues. Trimming pared 1 base from V and 2 bases from J, leaving 9 bases between. The germline V gene encodes CDR1 LGHNA and CDR2 YSLEER.